This entry describes one T cell receptor (beta chain). Its antigen is as yet unknown. V shed 4 bases and J 7 bases; nucleotides not matched to a gene: 3. CDR1 and CDR2 from the germline V gene are SNHLY and FYNNEI. This CDR3 region has 12 residues. The PCR used 60 Vbeta and 13 Jbeta primers. This table comes from immunoSEQ multiplex PCR, and its TCRdb copy is limited to in-frame clones, with some not included. This table holds around 120,000 clones, over 70% found once. The data derive from a study of cytomegalovirus exposure and HLA in healthy donors. General study points: Within an earlier analysis, most TCR beta V segments proved productive either about 87% or about 30% of the time.

The sample comprised PBMCs. This TCR came from a woman aged 40 to 50 in good health and CMV-seronegative. J is TRBJ1-1 and V is TRBV2, with 7 bases aligning to TRBD1. The CDR3 DNA reads as TGTGCCAGCAGTGGACAGGGTGTTGAAGCTTTCTTT. Its translation: CASSGQGVEAFF.